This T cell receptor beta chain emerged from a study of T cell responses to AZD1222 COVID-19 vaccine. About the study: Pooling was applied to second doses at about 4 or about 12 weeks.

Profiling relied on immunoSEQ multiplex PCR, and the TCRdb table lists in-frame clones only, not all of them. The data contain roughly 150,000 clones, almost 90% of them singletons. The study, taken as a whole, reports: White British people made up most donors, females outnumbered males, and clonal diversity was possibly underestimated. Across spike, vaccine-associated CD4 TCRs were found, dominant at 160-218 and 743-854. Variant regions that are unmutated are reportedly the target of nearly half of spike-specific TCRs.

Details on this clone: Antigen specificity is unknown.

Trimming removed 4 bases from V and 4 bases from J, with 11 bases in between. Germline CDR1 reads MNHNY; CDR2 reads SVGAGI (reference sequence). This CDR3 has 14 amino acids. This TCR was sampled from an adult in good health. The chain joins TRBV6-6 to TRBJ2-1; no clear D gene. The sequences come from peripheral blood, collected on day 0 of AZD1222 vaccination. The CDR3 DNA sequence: TGTGCCAGCAGTTTTTCTGACGTTTACAATGAGCAGTTCTTC. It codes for CASSFSDVYNEQFF.